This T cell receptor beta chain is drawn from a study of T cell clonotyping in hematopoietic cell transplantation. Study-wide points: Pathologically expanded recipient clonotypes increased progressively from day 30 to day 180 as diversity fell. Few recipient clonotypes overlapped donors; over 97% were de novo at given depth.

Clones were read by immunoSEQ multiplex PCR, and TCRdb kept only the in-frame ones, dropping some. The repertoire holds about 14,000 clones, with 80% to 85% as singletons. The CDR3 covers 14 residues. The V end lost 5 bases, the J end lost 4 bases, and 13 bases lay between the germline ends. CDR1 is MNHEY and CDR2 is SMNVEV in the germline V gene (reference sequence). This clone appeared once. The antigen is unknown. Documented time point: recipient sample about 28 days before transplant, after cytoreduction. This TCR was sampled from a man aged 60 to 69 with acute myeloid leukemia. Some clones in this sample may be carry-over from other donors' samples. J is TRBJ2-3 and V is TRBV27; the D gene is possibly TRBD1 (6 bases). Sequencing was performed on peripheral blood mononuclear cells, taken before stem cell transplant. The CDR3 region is CASSIQNRADTQYF. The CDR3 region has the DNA TGTGCCAGCAGTATACAAAACAGGGCAGATACGCAGTATTTT.